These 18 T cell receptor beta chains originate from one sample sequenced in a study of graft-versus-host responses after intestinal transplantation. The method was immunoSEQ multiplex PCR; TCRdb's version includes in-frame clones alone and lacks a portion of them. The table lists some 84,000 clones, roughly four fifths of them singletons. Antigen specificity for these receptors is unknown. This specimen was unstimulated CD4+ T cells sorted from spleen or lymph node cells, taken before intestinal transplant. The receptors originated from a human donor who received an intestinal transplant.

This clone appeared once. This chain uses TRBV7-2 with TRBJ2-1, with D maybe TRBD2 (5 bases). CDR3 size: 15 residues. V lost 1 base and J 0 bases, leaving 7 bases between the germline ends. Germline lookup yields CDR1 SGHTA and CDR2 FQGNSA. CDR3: CASSLGLNSYNEQFF. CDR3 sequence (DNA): TGTGCCAGCAGCTTAGGACTAAACTCCTACAATGAGCAGTTCTTC.

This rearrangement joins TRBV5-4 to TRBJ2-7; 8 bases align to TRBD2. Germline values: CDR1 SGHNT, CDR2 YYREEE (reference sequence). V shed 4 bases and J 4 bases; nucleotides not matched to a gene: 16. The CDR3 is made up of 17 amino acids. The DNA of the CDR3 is TGTGCCAGCAGCCCGGGACTAGGGATGATAGGGGGGTACGAGCAGTACTTC. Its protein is CASSPGLGMIGGYEQYF.

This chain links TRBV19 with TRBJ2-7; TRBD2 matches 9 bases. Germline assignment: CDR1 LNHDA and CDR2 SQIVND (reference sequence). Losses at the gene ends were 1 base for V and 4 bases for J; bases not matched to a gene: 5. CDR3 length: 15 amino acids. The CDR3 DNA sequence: TGTGCCAGTAGTATAGGAGCGGGAGGCGGGTACGAGCAGTACTTC. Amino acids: CASSIGAGGGYEQYF.

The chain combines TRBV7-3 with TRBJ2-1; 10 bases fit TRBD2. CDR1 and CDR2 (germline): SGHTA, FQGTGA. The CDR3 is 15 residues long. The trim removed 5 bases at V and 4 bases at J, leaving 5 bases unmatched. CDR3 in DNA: TGTGCCAGCAGCCCACTAGCGGGAAGTTACAATGAGCAGTTCTTC. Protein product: CASSPLAGSYNEQFF.

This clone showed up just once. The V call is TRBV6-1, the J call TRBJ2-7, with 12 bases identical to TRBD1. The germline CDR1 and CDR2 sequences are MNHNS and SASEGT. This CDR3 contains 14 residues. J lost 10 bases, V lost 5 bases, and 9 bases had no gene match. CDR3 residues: CASSRWDRGPRQYF. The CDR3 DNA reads TGTGCCAGCAGTAGATGGGACAGGGGGCCCCGACAGTACTTC.

The CDR3 loop reads CASSQGARSETQYF. CDR3 coding DNA: TGTGCCAGCAGCCAAGGGGCTCGCTCAGAGACCCAGTACTTC. The chain recombines TRBV14 with TRBJ2-5; D is unresolved. V lost 1 base to trimming and J lost 4 bases, with 10 bases between them. Germline CDR1 and CDR2: SGHDN and FVKESK. The CDR3 consists of 14 residues.

The CDR3 DNA reads as TGTGCCAGCAGCCCTACCGTTGTGGGGGGGGAACTGTTTTTT. This codes for CASSPTVVGGELFF. This chain joins TRBV7-7 and TRBJ1-4; D might be TRBD1 (5 bases). The ends were cut back, 5 bases at V and 12 bases at J, with 19 bases in the middle. Per germline, CDR1 SSHAT and CDR2 FNYEAQ (reference sequence). The CDR3 has 14 residues.

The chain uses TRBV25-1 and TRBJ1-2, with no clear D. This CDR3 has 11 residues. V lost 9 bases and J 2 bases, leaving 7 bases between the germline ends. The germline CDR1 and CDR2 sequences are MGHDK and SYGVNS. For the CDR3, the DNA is TGTGCCAGTACGGGGAACTATGGCTACACCTTC. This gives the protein CASTGNYGYTF.

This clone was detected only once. The CDR3 reads CASSFSGQGSYGYTF. The DNA of the CDR3 is TGTGCCAGCAGTTTTTCGGGACAGGGCTCCTATGGCTACACCTTC. The rearrangement uses TRBV28 and TRBJ1-2; 9 bases fit TRBD1. CDR3 length equals 15 residues. CDR1 is MDHEN and CDR2 is SYDVKM in the germline V gene. V was pared by 3 bases and J by 4 bases, with 6 bases of the junction left unmatched.

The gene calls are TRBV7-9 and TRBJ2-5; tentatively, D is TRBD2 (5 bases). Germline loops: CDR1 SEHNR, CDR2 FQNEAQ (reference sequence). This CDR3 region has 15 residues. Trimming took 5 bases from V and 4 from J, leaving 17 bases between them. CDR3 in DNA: TGTGCCAGCAGCCCCCGTAGTGGAGGTAGAGAGACCCAGTACTTC. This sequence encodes CASSPRSGGRETQYF.

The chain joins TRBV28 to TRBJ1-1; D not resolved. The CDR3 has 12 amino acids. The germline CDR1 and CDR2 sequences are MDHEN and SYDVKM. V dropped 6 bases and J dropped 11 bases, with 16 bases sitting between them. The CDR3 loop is CASSLVSMLAFF. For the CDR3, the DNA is TGTGCCAGCAGCCTAGTTTCGATGTTGGCTTTCTTT.

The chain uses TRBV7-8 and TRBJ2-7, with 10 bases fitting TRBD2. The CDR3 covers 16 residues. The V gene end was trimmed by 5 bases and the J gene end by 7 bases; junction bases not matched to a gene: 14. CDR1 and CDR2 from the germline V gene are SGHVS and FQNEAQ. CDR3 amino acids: CASSRGLADTTLEQYF. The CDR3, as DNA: TGTGCCAGCAGCCGAGGACTAGCGGACACGACCTTGGAGCAGTACTTC. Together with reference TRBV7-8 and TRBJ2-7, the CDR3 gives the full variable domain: GAGVSQSPRYKVAKRGQDVALRCDPISGHVSLFWYQQALGQGPEFLTYFQNEAQLDKSGLPSDRFFAERPEGSVSTLKIQRTQQEDSAVYLCASSRGLADTTLEQYFGPGTRLTVT.

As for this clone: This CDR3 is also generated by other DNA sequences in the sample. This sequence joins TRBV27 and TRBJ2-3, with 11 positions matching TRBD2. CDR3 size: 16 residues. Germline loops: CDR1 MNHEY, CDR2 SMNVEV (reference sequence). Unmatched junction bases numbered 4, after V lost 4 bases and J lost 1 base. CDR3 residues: CASSSHSGRGTDTQYF. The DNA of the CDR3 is TGTGCCAGCAGTTCCCATAGCGGGAGGGGCACAGATACGCAGTATTTT.

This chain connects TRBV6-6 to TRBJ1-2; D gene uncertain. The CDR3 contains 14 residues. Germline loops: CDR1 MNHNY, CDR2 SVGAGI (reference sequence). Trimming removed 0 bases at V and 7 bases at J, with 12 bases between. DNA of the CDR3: TGTGCCAGCAGTTACTCGGGCGGGATGAGTGGCTACACCTTC. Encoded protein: CASSYSGGMSGYTF.

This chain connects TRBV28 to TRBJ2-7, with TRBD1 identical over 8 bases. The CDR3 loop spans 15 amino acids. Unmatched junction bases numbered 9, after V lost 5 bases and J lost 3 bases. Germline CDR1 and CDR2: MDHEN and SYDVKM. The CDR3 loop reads CASSSSWTGRYEQYF. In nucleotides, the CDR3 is TGTGCCAGCAGTAGCTCGTGGACAGGGCGCTACGAGCAGTACTTC.

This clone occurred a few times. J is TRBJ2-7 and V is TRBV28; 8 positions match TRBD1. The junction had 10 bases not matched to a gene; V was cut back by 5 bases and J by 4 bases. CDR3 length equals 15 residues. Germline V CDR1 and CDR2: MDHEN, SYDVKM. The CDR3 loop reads CASSPTDRVEYEQYF. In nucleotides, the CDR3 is TGTGCCAGCAGTCCCACGGACAGGGTAGAATACGAGCAGTACTTC.

Here the CDR3 DNA reads TGTGCCAGCAGTGATATCCGGGATTCACCCCTCCACTTT. It specifies CASSDIRDSPLHF. This chain connects TRBV2 to TRBJ1-6; D is undetermined. Looked up from germline, CDR1 is SNHLY and CDR2 is FYNNEI. CDR3 length equals 13 residues. Trimming stripped 3 bases from V and 8 bases from J, with 8 bases between.

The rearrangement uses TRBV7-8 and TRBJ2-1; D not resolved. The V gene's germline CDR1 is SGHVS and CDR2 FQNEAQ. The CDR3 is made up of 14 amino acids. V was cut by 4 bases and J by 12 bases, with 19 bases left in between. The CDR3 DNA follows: TGTGCCAGCAGCTCCACTGTGTTATATTTCGGGCAGTTCTTC. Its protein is CASSSTVLYFGQFF.